The 27 T cell receptor beta chains in this list originate from one sample, sequenced in a study of cytomegalovirus exposure and HLA in healthy donors. The PCR had 60 Vbeta and 13 Jbeta primers. Only in-frame clones appear in the TCRdb table, and some are missing; sequencing was by immunoSEQ multiplex PCR. The table includes roughly 120,000 clones, 75% to 85% detected once. Sequenced input: PBMCs. These receptor sequences come from a man aged 35 to 55 in good health and CMV-seronegative.

The chain couples TRBV5-1 to TRBJ2-2; 8 positions agree with TRBD2. The CDR3 runs 15 residues. Trimming cost V 3 bases and J 1 base; bases outside gene matches: 2. Germline values: CDR1 SGHRS, CDR2 YFSETQ. The CDR3 DNA is TGCGCCAGCAGCTCGAGCGGGAGGAACACCGGGGAGCTGTTTTTT. Protein: CASSSSGRNTGELFF.

This chain joins TRBV11-2 and TRBJ2-4, with a tentative D call TRBD2 (6 bases). The CDR3 extends over 15 amino acids. Trimming took 5 bases from V and 11 from J, leaving 22 bases between them. Germline V gene sequence: CDR1 SGHAT, CDR2 FQNNGV. The CDR3 is CASSPVGGRTKLQYF. The CDR3 nucleotides are TGTGCCAGCAGCCCTGTGGGTGGTAGGACTAAACTTCAGTACTTC.

This chain uses TRBV27 with TRBJ2-3; D not resolved. This CDR3 spans 16 amino acids. Germline values: CDR1 MNHEY, CDR2 SMNVEV (reference sequence). V lost 1 base to trimming and J lost 2 bases, with 13 bases between them. The CDR3 sequence: CASSLFFGEDTDTQYF. The CDR3 DNA reads as TGTGCCAGCAGTTTATTTTTTGGCGAGGACACAGATACGCAGTATTTT.

This clone was observed a single time. The V gene is TRBV7-8, the J gene TRBJ1-1; TRBD1 matches 7 bases. The CDR3 is 13 residues long. V shed 1 base, J shed 11 bases, and the junction held 7 bases outside the gene matches. Germline values: CDR1 SGHVS, CDR2 FQNEAQ. Here the CDR3 reads CASSLVAGGEAFF. The CDR3 DNA reads TGTGCCAGCAGCTTAGTGGCAGGGGGTGAGGCTTTCTTT.

V is TRBV19 and J is TRBJ1-5; 8 nucleotides line up with TRBD1. The V and J ends lost 4 bases and 1 base, in that order; junction bases with no gene match: 0. CDR3 length: 14 residues. CDR1 is LNHDA and CDR2 is SQIVND in the germline V gene (reference sequence). This CDR3 reads CASSRQGSNQPQHF. DNA for the CDR3: TGTGCCAGTAGTAGACAGGGGAGCAATCAGCCCCAGCATTTT.

This clone has just one count. The CDR3, as DNA: TGTGCCAGCTCACCGGAGGTGGGCGGGGAGACCCAGTACTTC. This codes for CASSPEVGGETQYF. The chain has TRBV18 and TRBJ2-5, with D possibly TRBD2 on 5 matching bases. This CDR3 has 14 residues. The V end was cut by 3 bases, the J end by 5 bases, with 13 bases between. Germline loops: CDR1 KGHSH, CDR2 LQKENI.

This sequence joins TRBV7-9 and TRBJ2-5; D may be TRBD1 (6 bases). This CDR3 spans 15 amino acids. V lost 3 bases and J 3 bases, leaving 14 bases between the germline ends. Germline assignment: CDR1 SEHNR and CDR2 FQNEAQ (reference sequence). CDR3 sequence (DNA): TGTGCCAGCAGCTTCCAGCAGGGGTGGGAAGAGACCCAGTACTTC. As protein: CASSFQQGWEETQYF.

The rearrangement joins TRBV10-2 to TRBJ1-1; 7 bases map to TRBD1. Germline lookup yields CDR1 WSHSY and CDR2 SAAADI. This CDR3 is built from 15 residues. J lost 5 bases, V lost 4 bases, and 10 bases had no gene match. CDR3 bases: TGCGCCAGCAGTGGAACAGGGGCGATGGGGACTGAAGCTTTCTTT. Its translation: CASSGTGAMGTEAFF.

The chain uses TRBV27 and TRBJ2-1; D ambiguous. This CDR3 is built from 14 residues. Germline V gene data show CDR1 as MNHEY and CDR2 as SMNVEV (reference sequence). V dropped 2 bases and J dropped 4 bases, with 9 bases sitting between them. CDR3 in DNA: TGTGCCAGCAGTTTAATGGGCCAATACAATGAGCAGTTCTTC. Amino acid sequence: CASSLMGQYNEQFF.

The J gene is TRBJ2-5, the V gene TRBV5-1; D might be TRBD2 (6 bases). The CDR3 extends over 14 amino acids. Per germline, CDR1 SGHRS and CDR2 YFSETQ. V was clipped by 4 bases and J by 3 bases, with 13 bases between them. CDR3 protein: CASSLGTSEETQYF. Written as DNA, the CDR3 is TGCGCCAGCAGCCTGGGGACTTCTGAAGAGACCCAGTACTTC.

This clone was observed a few times. In DNA form, the CDR3 reads TGTGCCAGCAGCTTGGAACTGGGACAGGGGAAGACTGAAGCTTTCTTT. Its protein product is CASSLELGQGKTEAFF. This chain uses TRBV7-2 with TRBJ1-1, with 10 bases matching TRBD1. V shed 3 bases, J shed 5 bases, and the junction held 9 bases outside the gene matches. CDR3 length: 16 residues. The germline V gene encodes CDR1 SGHTA and CDR2 FQGNSA. Based on the CDR3 plus reference TRBV7-2 and TRBJ1-1, the full variable domain is GAGVSQSPSNKVTEKGKDVELRCDPISGHTALYWYRQSLGQGLEFLIYFQGNSAPDKSGLPSDRFSAERTGGSVSTLTIQRTQQEDSAVYLCASSLELGQGKTEAFFGQGTRLTVV.

This rearrangement joins TRBV4-3 to TRBJ2-7; tentatively, D is TRBD1 (6 bases). The length of the CDR3 is 18 residues. Germline CDR1 and CDR2: LGHNA and YSLEER. Between the trimmed V and J ends, which lost 0 bases and 2 bases, there was a span of 20 bases. The CDR3 protein is CASSQDLSSGDGPYEQYF. As DNA, the CDR3 is TGCGCCAGCAGCCAAGATCTGTCGTCAGGGGACGGACCCTACGAGCAGTACTTC.

The chain links TRBV27 to TRBJ2-2; D is perhaps TRBD2 (6 bases). Germline CDR1 and CDR2: MNHEY and SMNVEV (reference sequence). This CDR3 has 16 amino acids. Trimming took 5 bases from V and 4 from J, leaving 17 bases between them. The CDR3 coding sequence is TGTGCCAGCAGTCCCTGGGACTTCTGGGTCACCGGGGAGCTGTTTTTT. It yields the protein CASSPWDFWVTGELFF.

This chain joins TRBV6-6 and TRBJ1-2; D might be TRBD1 (6 bases). Trimming took off 2 bases at V and 5 bases at J, with 12 bases between the two ends. Germline V lookup: CDR1 MNHNY, CDR2 SVGAGI (reference sequence). The CDR3 runs to 14 residues. This CDR3 reads CASSYTTGYYGYTF. In nucleotides, the CDR3 is TGTGCCAGCAGTTACACAACAGGGTATTATGGCTACACCTTC.

The chain recombines TRBV30 with TRBJ1-5; 8 bases map to TRBD1. This CDR3 spans 13 amino acids. Germline CDR1 reads GTSNPN; CDR2 reads SVGIG (reference sequence). V shed 2 bases and J 6 bases; nucleotides not matched to a gene: 3. The CDR3 region has the DNA TGTGCCTGGAGTTCCCAGGGGGCTCAGCCCCAGCATTTT. Its protein is CAWSSQGAQPQHF.

In this sample, this clone turned up once. The J gene is TRBJ2-1, the V gene TRBV6-1; TRBD2 might be the D (6 bases). CDR1 is MNHNS and CDR2 is SASEGT in the germline V gene. Trimming shortened V by 8 bases and J by 6 bases, and 14 bases separated the two germline ends. This CDR3 contains 13 residues. Here the CDR3 DNA reads TGTGCCAGCCGTTGGAGGGGTACCAATGAGCAGTTCTTC. Translated, it gives CASRWRGTNEQFF.

The chain has TRBV7-2 and TRBJ2-2; 7 bases align to TRBD2. The V gene end was trimmed by 1 base and the J gene end by 6 bases; junction bases not matched to a gene: 8. Germline V gives CDR1 SGHTA, CDR2 FQGNSA. The CDR3 runs 16 residues. CDR3 protein: CASSLGGRGGPGELFF. The CDR3, as DNA: TGTGCCAGCAGCTTAGGGGGGAGGGGAGGTCCCGGGGAGCTGTTTTTT.

This sequence joins TRBV5-1 and TRBJ2-1; the match to TRBD2 covers 15 bases. CDR1 SGHRS and CDR2 YFSETQ come from the germline V gene. This CDR3 comprises 17 residues. The V and J ends lost 4 bases and 3 bases, in that order; junction bases with no gene match: 5. The CDR3 nucleotides are TGCGCCAGCAGCCCGGGACTAGCGGGAGGCTACTACAATGAGCAGTTCTTC. Its translation is CASSPGLAGGYYNEQFF.

The rearrangement joins TRBV28 to TRBJ1-1, with D tentatively TRBD1 (5 bases). V lost 5 bases, J lost 4 bases, and 17 bases lay in between. From germline, CDR1 is MDHEN and CDR2 SYDVKM. This CDR3 comprises 15 residues. Here the CDR3 reads CASSLTDSALTEAFF. CDR3 sequence (DNA): TGTGCCAGCAGTCTCACAGACAGTGCGCTCACTGAAGCTTTCTTT. The variable domain in full, completed from reference TRBV28 and TRBJ1-1, reads DVKVTQSSRYLVKRTGEKVFLECVQDMDHENMFWYRQDPGLGLRLIYFSYDVKMKEKGDIPEGYSVSREKKERFSLILESASTNQTSMYLCASSLTDSALTEAFFGQGTRLTVV.

This sequence joins TRBV18 and TRBJ2-3, with D uncertain. The CDR3 loop spans 12 amino acids. V was trimmed by 6 bases and J by 3 bases, leaving 7 bases between them. Germline V gene data show CDR1 as KGHSH and CDR2 as LQKENI. For the CDR3, the DNA is TGTGCCAGCTCCCCCGAGACAGATACGCAGTATTTT. Translation gives CASSPETDTQYF. Using reference TRBV18 and TRBJ2-3 for the parts outside the CDR3, the full variable domain is NAGVMQNPRHLVRRRGQEARLRCSPMKGHSHVYWYRQLPEEGLKFMVYLQKENIIDESGMPKERFSAEFPKEGPSILRIQQVVRGDSAAYFCASSPETDTQYFGPGTRLTVL.

The chain employs TRBV9 and TRBJ2-3, with TRBD2 as a possible D gene (5 bases). V lost 6 bases to trimming and J lost 4 bases, with 15 bases between them. CDR1 and CDR2 (germline): SGDLS, YYNGEE. The CDR3 length is 14 residues. The CDR3 protein is CASNKGVSADTQYF. CDR3 bases: TGTGCCAGCAACAAGGGAGTGTCGGCAGATACGCAGTATTTT.

The chain combines TRBV7-2 with TRBJ1-6; 8 bases match TRBD1. CDR1 and CDR2 from the germline V gene are SGHTA and FQGNSA. The CDR3 is 15 residues long. Trimming cost V 5 bases and J 6 bases; bases outside gene matches: 6. The CDR3 DNA follows: TGTGCCAGCAGCGAGGGACAGGTCATTAATTCACCCCTCCACTTT. It codes for CASSEGQVINSPLHF.

This clone has only a few counts. The chain carries TRBV27 and TRBJ2-2; D gene ambiguous. The germline CDR1 and CDR2 sequences are MNHEY and SMNVEV (reference sequence). The germline V and J ends were trimmed by 6 bases and 0 bases, with 17 bases remaining between them. This CDR3 has 17 amino acids. The CDR3 nucleotides are TGTGCCAGCAGCTTGAGGTTATCCCCCACGAACACCGGGGAGCTGTTTTTT. Amino acids: CASSLRLSPTNTGELFF.

The chain recombines TRBV2 with TRBJ2-6; D possibly corresponds to TRBD1 (6 bases). V was trimmed by 2 bases and J by 0 bases, leaving 8 bases between them. This CDR3 has 16 amino acids. Germline CDR1 is SNHLY and CDR2 is FYNNEI. The CDR3 bases are TGTGCCAGCAGTGAAACAGGGACCTCTGGGGCCAACGTCCTGACTTTC. Its protein is CASSETGTSGANVLTF.

V usage is TRBV27 and J usage is TRBJ1-6; D is perhaps TRBD1 (5 bases). CDR1 and CDR2 from the germline V gene are MNHEY and SMNVEV (reference sequence). The length of the CDR3 is 12 residues. The V gene lost 8 bases and the J gene lost 9 bases, with 11 bases spanning the gap. The CDR3: CASGRASSPLHF. The CDR3 coding sequence is TGTGCCAGCGGCAGGGCATCTTCACCCCTCCACTTT.

The chain uses TRBV6-4 and TRBJ2-3, with 10 nucleotides matching TRBD2. V dropped 8 bases and J dropped 3; count of bases not matched to a gene: 11. CDR1 is MRHNA and CDR2 is SNTAGT in the germline V gene. There are 16 residues in the CDR3. CDR3: CASYPLAGVRTDTQYF. The CDR3, as DNA: TGTGCCAGCTACCCTCTAGCGGGAGTCCGGACAGATACGCAGTATTTT.

The V and J genes are TRBV10-1 and TRBJ2-1; the D is unclear. CDR1 is WNHNN, CDR2 SYGVQD, per germline (reference sequence). The CDR3 is made up of 10 amino acids. Trimming took 11 bases from V and 5 from J, leaving 7 bases between them. The DNA for the CDR3 is TGCGCCGGCCCCCACAATGAGCAGTTCTTC. This sequence encodes CAGPHNEQFF.